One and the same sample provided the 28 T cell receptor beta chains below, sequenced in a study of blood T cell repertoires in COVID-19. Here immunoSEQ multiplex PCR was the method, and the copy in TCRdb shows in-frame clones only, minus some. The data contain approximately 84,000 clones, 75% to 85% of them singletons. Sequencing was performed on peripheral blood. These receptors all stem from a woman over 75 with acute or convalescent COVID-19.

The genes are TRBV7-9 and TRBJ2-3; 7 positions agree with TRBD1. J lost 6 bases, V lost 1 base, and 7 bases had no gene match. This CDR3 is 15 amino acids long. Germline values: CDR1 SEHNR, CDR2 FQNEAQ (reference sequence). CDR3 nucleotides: TGTGCCAGCAGCTTAGAGGGGACAGAGAGGGATACGCAGTATTTT. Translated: CASSLEGTERDTQYF.

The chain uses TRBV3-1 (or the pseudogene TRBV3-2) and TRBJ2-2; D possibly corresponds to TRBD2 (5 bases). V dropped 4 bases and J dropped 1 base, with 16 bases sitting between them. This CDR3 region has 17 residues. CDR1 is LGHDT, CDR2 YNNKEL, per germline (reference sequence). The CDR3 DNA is TGTGCCAGCAGCCTCCGAACGGACTCGCAGAACACCGGGGAGCTGTTTTTT. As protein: CASSLRTDSQNTGELFF.

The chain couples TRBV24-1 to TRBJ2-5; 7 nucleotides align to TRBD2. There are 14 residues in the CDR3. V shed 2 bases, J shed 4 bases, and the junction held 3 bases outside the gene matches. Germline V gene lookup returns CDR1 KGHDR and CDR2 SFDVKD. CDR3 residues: CATSDSLAGETQYF. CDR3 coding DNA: TGTGCCACCAGTGATTCATTAGCGGGAGAGACCCAGTACTTC.

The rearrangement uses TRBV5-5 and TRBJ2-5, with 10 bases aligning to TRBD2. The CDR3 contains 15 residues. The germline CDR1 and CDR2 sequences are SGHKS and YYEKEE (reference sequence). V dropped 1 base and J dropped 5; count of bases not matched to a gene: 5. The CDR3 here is CASSLTSGEGETQYF. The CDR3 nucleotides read TGTGCCAGCAGCTTGACTAGCGGGGAGGGGGAGACCCAGTACTTC.

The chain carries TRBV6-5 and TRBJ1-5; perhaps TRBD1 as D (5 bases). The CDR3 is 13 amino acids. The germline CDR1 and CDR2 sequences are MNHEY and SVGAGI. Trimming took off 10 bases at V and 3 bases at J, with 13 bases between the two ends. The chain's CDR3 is CATQRQLNQPQHF. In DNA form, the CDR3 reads TGTGCCACCCAAAGACAGCTCAATCAGCCCCAGCATTTT.

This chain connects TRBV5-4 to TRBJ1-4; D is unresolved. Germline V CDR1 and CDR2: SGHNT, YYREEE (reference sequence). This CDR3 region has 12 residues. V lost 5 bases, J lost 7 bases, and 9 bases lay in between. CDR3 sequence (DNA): TGTGCCAGCAGTAGCCGGGGTGAAAAACTGTTTTTT. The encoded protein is CASSSRGEKLFF. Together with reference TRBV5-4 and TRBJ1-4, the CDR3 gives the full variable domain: ETGVTQSPTHLIKTRGQQVTLRCSSQSGHNTVSWYQQALGQGPQFIFQYYREEENGRGNFPPRFSGLQFPNYSSELNVNALELDDSALYLCASSSRGEKLFFGSGTQLSVL.

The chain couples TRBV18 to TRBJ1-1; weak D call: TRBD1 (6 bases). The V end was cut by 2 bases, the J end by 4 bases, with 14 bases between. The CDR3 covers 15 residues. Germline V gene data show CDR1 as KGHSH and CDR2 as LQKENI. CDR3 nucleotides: TGTGCCAGCTCACCAAGGGGGGGGCGCGGCACTGAAGCTTTCTTT. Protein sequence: CASSPRGGRGTEAFF.

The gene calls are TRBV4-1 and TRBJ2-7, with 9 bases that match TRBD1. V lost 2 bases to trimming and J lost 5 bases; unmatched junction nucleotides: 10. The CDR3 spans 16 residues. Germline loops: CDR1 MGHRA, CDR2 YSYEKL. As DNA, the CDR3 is TGCGCCAGCAGCCAAAGGGGCAACGGACAGGGGCACGAGCAGTACTTC. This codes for CASSQRGNGQGHEQYF.

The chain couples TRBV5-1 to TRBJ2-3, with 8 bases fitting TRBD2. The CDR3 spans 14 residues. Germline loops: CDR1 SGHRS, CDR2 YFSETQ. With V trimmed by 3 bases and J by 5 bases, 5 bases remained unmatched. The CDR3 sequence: CASSSSGGIDTQYF. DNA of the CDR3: TGCGCCAGCAGCTCCTCGGGGGGGATAGATACGCAGTATTTT. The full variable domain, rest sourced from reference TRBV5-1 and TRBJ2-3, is KAGVTQTPRYLIKTRGQQVTLSCSPISGHRSVSWYQQTPGQGLQFLFEYFSETQRNKGNFPGRFSGRQFSNSRSEMNVSTLELGDSALYLCASSSSGGIDTQYFGPGTRLTVL.

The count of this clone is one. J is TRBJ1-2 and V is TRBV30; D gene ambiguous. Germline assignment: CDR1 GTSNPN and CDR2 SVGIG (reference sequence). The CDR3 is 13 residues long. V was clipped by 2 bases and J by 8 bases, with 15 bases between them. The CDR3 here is CAWSPRGGQGYTF. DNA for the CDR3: TGTGCCTGGAGTCCCCGGGGAGGGCAGGGCTACACCTTC.

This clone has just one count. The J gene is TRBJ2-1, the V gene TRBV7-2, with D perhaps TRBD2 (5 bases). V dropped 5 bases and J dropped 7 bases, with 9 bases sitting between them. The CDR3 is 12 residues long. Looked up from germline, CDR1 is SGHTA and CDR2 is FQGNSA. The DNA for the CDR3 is TGTGCCAGCAGCCTACTAGTTAATGAGCAGTTCTTC. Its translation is CASSLLVNEQFF.

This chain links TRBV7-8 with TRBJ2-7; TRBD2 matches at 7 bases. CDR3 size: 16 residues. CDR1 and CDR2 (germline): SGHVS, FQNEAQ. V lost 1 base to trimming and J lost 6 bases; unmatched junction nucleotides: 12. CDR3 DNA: TGTGCCAGCAGCTTAGATATCGGGAGGCTCTCGGCCGAGCAGTACTTC. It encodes CASSLDIGRLSAEQYF. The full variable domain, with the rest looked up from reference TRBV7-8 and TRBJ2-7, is GAGVSQSPRYKVAKRGQDVALRCDPISGHVSLFWYQQALGQGPEFLTYFQNEAQLDKSGLPSDRFFAERPEGSVSTLKIQRTQQEDSAVYLCASSLDIGRLSAEQYFGPGTRLTVT.

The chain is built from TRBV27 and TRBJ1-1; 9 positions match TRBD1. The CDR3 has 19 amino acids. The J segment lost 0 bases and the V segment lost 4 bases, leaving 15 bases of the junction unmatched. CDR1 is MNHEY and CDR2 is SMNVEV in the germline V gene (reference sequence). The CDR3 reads CASSSGLWGRDRVNTEAFF. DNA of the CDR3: TGTGCCAGCAGTTCCGGATTGTGGGGCCGGGACAGGGTGAACACTGAAGCTTTCTTT.

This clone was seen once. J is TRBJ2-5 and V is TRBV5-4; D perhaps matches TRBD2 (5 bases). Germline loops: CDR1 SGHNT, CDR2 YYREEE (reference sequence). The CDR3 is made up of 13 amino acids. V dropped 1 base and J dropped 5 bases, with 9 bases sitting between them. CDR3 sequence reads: CASSLLGVETQYF. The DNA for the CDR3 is TGTGCCAGCAGCTTGCTGGGAGTCGAGACCCAGTACTTC.

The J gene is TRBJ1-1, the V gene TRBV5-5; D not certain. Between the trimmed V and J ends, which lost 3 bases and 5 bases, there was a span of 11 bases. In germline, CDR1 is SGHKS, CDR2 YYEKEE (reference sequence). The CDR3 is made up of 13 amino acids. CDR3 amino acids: CASSSDRRTEAFF. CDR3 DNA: TGTGCCAGCAGCTCAGACCGGCGGACTGAAGCTTTCTTT.

CDR3 DNA: TGTGCCAGTAGTATCGATGACCGGGAGGTCGAGCAGTACTTC. This gives the protein CASSIDDREVEQYF. V gene TRBV19 combines with J gene TRBJ2-7; 7 nucleotides match TRBD2. The CDR3 loop spans 14 amino acids. Germline V gene sequence: CDR1 LNHDA, CDR2 SQIVND (reference sequence). The V gene end was trimmed by 3 bases and the J gene end by 6 bases; junction bases not matched to a gene: 8.

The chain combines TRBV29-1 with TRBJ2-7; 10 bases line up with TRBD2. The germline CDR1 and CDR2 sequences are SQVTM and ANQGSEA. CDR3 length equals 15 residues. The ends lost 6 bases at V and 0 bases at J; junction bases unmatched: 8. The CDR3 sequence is CSVKGLAAHSYEQYF. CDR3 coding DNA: TGCAGCGTAAAAGGACTAGCGGCACACTCCTACGAGCAGTACTTC.

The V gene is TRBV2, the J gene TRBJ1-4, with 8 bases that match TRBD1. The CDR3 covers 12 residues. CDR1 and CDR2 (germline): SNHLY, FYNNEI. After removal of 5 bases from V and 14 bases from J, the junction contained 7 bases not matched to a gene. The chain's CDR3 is CASSMDRERLFF. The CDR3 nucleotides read TGTGCCAGCAGTATGGACAGGGAGCGGCTGTTTTTT.

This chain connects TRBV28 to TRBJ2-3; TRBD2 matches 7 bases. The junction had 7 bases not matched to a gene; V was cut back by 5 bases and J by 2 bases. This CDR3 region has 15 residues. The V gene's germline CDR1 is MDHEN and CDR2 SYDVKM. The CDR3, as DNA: TGTGCCAGCAGTCGCTTCAGGGACTACACAGATACGCAGTATTTT. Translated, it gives CASSRFRDYTDTQYF.

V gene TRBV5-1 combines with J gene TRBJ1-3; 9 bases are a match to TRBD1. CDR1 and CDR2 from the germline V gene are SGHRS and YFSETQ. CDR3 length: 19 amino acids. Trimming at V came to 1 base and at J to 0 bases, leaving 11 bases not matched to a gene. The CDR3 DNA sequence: TGCGCCAGCAGCTTGTGGTCGGAAACAGGGGGCCCCTCTGGAAACACCATATATTTT. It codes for CASSLWSETGGPSGNTIYF. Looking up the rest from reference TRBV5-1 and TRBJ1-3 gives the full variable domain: KAGVTQTPRYLIKTRGQQVTLSCSPISGHRSVSWYQQTPGQGLQFLFEYFSETQRNKGNFPGRFSGRQFSNSRSEMNVSTLELGDSALYLCASSLWSETGGPSGNTIYFGEGSWLTVV.

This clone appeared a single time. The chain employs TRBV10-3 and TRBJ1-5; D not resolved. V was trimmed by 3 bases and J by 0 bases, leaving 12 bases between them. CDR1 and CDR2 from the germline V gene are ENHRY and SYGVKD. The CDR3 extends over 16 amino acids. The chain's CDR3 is CAISEAGSYSNQPQHF. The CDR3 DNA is TGTGCCATCAGTGAAGCGGGCAGCTATAGCAATCAGCCCCAGCATTTT.

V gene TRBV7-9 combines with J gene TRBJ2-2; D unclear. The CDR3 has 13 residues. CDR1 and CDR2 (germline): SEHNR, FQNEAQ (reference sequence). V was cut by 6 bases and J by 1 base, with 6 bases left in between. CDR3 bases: TGTGCCAGCAGAGACAAGAACACCGGGGAGCTGTTTTTT. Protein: CASRDKNTGELFF. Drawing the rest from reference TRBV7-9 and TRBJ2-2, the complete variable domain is DTGVSQNPRHKITKRGQNVTFRCDPISEHNRLYWYRQTLGQGPEFLTYFQNEAQLEKSRLLSDRFSAERPKGSFSTLEIQRTEQGDSAMYLCASRDKNTGELFFGEGSRLTVL.

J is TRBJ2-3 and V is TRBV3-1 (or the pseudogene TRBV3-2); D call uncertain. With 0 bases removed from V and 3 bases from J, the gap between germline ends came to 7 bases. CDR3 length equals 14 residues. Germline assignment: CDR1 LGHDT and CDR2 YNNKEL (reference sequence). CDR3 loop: CASSQEGLTDTQYF. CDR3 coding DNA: TGTGCCAGCAGCCAAGAGGGCCTTACAGATACGCAGTATTTT.

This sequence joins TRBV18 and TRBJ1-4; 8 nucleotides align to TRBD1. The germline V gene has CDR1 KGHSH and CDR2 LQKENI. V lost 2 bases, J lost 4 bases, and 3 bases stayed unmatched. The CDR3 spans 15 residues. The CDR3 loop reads CASSPVTGVNEKLFF. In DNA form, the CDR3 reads TGTGCCAGCTCACCAGTGACAGGGGTTAATGAAAAACTGTTTTTT.

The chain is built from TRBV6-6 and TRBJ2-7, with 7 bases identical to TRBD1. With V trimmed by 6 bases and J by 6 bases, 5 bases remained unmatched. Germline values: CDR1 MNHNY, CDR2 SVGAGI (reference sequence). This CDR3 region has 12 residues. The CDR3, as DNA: TGTGCCAGCAGATCGACAGGGTCCGAGCAGTACTTC. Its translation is CASRSTGSEQYF.

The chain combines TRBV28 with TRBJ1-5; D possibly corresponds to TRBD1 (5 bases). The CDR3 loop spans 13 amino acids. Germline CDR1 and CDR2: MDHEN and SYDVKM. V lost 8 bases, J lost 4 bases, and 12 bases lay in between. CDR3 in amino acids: CASQGSANQPQHF. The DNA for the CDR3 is TGTGCCAGCCAGGGCTCGGCAAATCAGCCCCAGCATTTT.

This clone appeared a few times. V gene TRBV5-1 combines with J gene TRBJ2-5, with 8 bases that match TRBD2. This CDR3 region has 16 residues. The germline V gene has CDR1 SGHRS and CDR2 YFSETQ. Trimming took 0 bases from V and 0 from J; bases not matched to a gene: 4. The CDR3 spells CASSLGASGYQETQYF. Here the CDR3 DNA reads TGCGCCAGCAGCTTGGGGGCTAGCGGGTACCAAGAGACCCAGTACTTC. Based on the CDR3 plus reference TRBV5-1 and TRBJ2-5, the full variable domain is KAGVTQTPRYLIKTRGQQVTLSCSPISGHRSVSWYQQTPGQGLQFLFEYFSETQRNKGNFPGRFSGRQFSNSRSEMNVSTLELGDSALYLCASSLGASGYQETQYFGPGTRLLVL.

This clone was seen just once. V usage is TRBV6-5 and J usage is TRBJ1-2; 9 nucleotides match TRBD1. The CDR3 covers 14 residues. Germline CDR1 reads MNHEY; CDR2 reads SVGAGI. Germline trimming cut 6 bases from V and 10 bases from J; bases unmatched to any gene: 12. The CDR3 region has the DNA TGTGCCAGCAGAAAAGAACAGGGGGCGAATGACTACACCTTC. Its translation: CASRKEQGANDYTF.